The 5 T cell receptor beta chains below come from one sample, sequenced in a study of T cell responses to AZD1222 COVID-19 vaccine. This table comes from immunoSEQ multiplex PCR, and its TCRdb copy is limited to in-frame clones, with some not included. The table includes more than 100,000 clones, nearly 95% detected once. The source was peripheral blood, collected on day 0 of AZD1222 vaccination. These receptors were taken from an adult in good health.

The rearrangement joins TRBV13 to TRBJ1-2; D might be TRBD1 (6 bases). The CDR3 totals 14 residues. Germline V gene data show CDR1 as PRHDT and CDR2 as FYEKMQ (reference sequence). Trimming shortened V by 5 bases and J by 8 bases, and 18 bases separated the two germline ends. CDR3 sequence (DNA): TGTGCCAGCAGCAACCCCGGGTCAAGGGGGGGCTACACCTTC. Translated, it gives CASSNPGSRGGYTF.

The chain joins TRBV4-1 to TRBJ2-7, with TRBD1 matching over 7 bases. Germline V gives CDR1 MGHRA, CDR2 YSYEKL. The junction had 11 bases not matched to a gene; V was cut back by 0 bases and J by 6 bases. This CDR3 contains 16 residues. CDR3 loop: CASSQEVTGERSEQYF. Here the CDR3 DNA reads TGCGCCAGCAGCCAAGAGGTTACAGGGGAGCGGAGCGAGCAGTACTTC.

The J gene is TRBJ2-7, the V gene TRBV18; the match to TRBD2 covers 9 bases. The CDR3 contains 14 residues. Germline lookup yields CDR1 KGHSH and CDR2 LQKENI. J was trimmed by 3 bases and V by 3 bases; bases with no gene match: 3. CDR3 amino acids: CASSPSGRYYEQYF. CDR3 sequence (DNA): TGTGCCAGCTCACCCAGCGGGAGGTACTACGAGCAGTACTTC. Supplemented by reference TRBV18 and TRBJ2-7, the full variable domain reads NAGVMQNPRHLVRRRGQEARLRCSPMKGHSHVYWYRQLPEEGLKFMVYLQKENIIDESGMPKERFSAEFPKEGPSILRIQQVVRGDSAAYFCASSPSGRYYEQYFGPGTRLTVT.

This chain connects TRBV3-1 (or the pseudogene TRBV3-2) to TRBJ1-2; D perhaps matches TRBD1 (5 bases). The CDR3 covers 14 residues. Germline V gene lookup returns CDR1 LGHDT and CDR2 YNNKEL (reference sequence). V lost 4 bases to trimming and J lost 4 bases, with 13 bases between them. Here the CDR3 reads CASSPLGAGYGYTF. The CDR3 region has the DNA TGTGCCAGCAGCCCCCTAGGGGCGGGCTATGGCTACACCTTC.

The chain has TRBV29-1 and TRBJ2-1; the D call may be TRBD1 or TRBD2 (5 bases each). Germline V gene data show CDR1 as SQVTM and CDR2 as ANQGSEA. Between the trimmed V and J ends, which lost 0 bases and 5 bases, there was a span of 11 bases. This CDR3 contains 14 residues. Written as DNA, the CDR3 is TGCAGCGTTGAAGAGGGAAGGGGAGACAATGAGCAGTTCTTC. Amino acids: CSVEEGRGDNEQFF.